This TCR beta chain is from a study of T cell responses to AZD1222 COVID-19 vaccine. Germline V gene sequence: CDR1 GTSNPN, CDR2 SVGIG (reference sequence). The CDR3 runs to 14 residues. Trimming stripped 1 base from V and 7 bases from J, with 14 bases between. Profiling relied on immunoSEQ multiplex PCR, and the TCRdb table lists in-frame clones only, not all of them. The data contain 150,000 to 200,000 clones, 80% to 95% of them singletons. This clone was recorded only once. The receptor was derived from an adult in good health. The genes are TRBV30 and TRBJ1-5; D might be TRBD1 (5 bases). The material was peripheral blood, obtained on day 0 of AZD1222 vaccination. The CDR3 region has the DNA TGTGCCTGGAGTGCAACAGGCTTCTACCAGCCCCAGCATTTT. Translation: CAWSATGFYQPQHF. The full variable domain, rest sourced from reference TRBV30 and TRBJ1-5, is SQTIHQWPATLVQPVGSPLSLECTVEGTSNPNLYWYRQAAGRGLQLLFYSVGIGQISSEVPQNLSASRPQDRQFILSSKKLLLSDSGFYLCAWSATGFYQPQHFGDGTRLSIL.